This T cell receptor beta chain was documented in a study of blood T cell repertoires in COVID-19. Study-level information: The United States, Italy and Spain were the sources of the acute and convalescent COVID-19 samples. PBMCs, B-cell-depleted T cells, or T cells were the source of the cDNA or gDNA that made up the material.

Original processing methods: Amplified reference gene primers provided the basis for estimating nucleated cell counts. Sequencing was performed with immunoSEQ multiplex PCR; in TCRdb, only in-frame clones are kept and a portion is missing. Clonal size and the V and J genes are those of that table, whereas D and trimming came from the DNA. The profile shows 92,000 or so clones, around 89% of them singletons. The CDR3 is made up of 17 amino acids. Germline loops: CDR1 MNHEY, CDR2 SMNVEV (reference sequence). V lost 1 base to trimming and J lost 1 base, with 16 bases between them. The material sequenced was peripheral blood. This TCR was recovered from a man aged 55 to 69 with acute or convalescent COVID-19. The chain links TRBV27 to TRBJ1-1; possible D gene TRBD1, 6 bases. Here the CDR3 DNA reads TGTGCCAGCAGTTTATTGGGGACACCCGAGAAGAACACTGAAGCTTTCTTT. This gives the protein CASSLLGTPEKNTEAFF.